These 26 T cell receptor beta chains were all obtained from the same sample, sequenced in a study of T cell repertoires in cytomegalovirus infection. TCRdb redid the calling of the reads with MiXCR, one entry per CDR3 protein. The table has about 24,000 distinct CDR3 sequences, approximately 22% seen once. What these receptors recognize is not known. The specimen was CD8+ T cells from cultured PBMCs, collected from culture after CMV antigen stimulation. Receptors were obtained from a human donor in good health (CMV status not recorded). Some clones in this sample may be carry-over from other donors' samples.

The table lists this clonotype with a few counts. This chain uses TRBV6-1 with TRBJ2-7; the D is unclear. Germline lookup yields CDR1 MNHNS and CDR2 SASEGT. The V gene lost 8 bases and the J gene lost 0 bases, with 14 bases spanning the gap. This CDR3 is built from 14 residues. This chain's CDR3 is CASGPDGFSYEQYF. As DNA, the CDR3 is TGTGCCAGCGGGCCCGACGGATTCTCCTACGAGCAGTACTTC.

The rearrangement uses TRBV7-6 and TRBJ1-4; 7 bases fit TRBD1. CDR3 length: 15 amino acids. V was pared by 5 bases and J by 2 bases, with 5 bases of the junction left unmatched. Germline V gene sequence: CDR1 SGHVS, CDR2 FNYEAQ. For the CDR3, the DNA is TGTGCCAGCAGCACCATGGACAGGACTAATGAAAAACTGTTTTTT. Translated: CASSTMDRTNEKLFF.

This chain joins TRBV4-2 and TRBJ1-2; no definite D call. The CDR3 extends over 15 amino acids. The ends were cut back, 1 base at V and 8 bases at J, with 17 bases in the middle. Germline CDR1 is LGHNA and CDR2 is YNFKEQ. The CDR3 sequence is CASSQGSPGSRGYTF. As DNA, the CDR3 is TGTGCCAGCAGCCAAGGGTCCCCGGGATCGAGGGGCTACACCTTC.

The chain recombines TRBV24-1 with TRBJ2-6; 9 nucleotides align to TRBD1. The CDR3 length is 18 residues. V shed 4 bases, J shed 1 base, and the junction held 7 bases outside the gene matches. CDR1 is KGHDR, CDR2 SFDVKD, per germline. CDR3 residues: CATSDRDRDFSGANVLTF. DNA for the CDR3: TGTGCCACCAGTGACCGGGACAGGGACTTTTCTGGGGCCAACGTCCTGACTTTC.

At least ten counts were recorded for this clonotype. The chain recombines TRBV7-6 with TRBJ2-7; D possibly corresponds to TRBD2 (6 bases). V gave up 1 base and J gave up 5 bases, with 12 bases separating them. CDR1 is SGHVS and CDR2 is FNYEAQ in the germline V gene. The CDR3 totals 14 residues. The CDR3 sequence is CASSLEGGIDEQYF. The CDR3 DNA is TGTGCCAGCAGCTTAGAGGGAGGTATTGACGAGCAGTACTTC.

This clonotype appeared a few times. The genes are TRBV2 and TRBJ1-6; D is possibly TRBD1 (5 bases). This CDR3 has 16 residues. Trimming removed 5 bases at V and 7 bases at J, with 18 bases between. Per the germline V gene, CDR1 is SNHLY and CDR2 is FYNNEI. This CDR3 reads CASSSYTGTPNSPLHF. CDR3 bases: TGTGCCAGCAGTTCTTATACCGGGACCCCAAATTCACCCCTCCACTTT.

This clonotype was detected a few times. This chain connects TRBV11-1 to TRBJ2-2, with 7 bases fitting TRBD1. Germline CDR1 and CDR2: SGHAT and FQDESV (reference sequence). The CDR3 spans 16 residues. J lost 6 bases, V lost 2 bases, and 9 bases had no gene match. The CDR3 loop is CASSLYHRGRAGELFF. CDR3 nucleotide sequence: TGTGCCAGCAGCTTATACCACAGGGGAAGAGCCGGGGAGCTGTTTTTT.

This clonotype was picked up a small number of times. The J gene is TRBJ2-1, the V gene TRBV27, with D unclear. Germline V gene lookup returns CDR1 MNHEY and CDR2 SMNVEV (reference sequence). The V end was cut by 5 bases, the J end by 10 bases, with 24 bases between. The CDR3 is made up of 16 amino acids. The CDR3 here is CASSPLRSGMGTEQFF. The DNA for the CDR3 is TGTGCCAGCAGTCCCCTCCGGTCGGGTATGGGCACCGAGCAGTTCTTC.

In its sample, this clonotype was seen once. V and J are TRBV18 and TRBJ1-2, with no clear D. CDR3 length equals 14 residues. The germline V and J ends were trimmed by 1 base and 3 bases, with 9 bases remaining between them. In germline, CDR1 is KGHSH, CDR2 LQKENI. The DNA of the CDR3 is TGTGCCAGCTCACCACGGGCCGGTGACTATGGCTACACCTTC. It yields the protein CASSPRAGDYGYTF.

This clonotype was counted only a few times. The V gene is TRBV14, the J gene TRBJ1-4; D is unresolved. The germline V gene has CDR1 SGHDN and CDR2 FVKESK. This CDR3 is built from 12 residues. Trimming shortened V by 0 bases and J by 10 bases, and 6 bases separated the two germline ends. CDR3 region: CASSQDRVKLFF. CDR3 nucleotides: TGTGCCAGCAGCCAAGATCGGGTAAAACTGTTTTTT. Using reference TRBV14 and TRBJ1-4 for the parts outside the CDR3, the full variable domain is EAGVTQFPSHSVIEKGQTVTLRCDPISGHDNLYWYRRVMGKEIKFLLHFVKESKQDESGMPNNRFLAERTGGTYSTLKVQPAELEDSGVYFCASSQDRVKLFFGSGTQLSVL.

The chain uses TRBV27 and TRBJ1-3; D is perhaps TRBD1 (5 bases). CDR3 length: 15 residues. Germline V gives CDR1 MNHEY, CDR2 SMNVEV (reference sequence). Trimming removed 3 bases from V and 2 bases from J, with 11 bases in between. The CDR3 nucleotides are TGTGCCAGCAGTTTCGGCTCAGGGACTGGAAACACCATATATTTT. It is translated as CASSFGSGTGNTIYF.

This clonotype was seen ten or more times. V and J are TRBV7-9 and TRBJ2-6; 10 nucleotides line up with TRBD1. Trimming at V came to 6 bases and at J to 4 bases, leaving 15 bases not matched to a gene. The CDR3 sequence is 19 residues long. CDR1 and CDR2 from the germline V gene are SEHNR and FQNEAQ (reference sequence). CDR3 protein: CASSYTAGTGVGGANVLTF. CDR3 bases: TGTGCCAGCAGTTATACCGCCGGGACAGGGGTAGGCGGGGCCAACGTCCTGACTTTC.

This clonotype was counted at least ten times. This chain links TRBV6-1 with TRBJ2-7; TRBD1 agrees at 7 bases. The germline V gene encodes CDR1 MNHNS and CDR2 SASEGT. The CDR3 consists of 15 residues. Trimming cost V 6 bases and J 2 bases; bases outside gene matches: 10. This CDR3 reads CASSDSWDSTYEQYF. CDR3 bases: TGTGCCAGCAGCGATTCTTGGGACAGCACCTACGAGCAGTACTTC.

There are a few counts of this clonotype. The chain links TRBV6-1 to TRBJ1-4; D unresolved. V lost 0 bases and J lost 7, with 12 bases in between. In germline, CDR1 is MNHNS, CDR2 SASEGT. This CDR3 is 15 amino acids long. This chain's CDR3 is CASSEARGGVEKLFF. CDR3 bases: TGTGCCAGCAGTGAAGCGCGGGGAGGAGTTGAAAAACTGTTTTTT.

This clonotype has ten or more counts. The CDR3 reads CATSRALGRVYTDTQYF. CDR3 in DNA: TGTGCCACCAGCAGAGCTCTCGGGAGAGTATACACAGATACGCAGTATTTT. This rearrangement joins TRBV15 to TRBJ2-3, with D tentatively TRBD2 (6 bases). Germline CDR1 LNHNV, CDR2 YYDKDF (reference sequence). Between the trimmed V and J ends, which lost 1 base and 2 bases, there was a span of 16 bases. The CDR3 is 17 amino acids.

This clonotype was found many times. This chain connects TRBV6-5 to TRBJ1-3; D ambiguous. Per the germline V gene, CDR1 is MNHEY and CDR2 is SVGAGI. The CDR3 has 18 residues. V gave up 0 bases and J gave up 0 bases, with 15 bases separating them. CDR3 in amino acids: CASSYSRSQEHSGNTIYF. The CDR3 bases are TGTGCCAGCAGTTACTCAAGGTCCCAGGAACACTCTGGAAACACCATATATTTT.

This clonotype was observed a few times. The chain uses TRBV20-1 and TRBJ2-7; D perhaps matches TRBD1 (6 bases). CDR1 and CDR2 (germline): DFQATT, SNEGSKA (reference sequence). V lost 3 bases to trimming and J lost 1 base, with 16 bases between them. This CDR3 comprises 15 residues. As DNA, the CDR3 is TGCAGTGCTAGGGAACAGGGTGTTTGGTCCTACGAGCAGTACTTC. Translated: CSAREQGVWSYEQYF.

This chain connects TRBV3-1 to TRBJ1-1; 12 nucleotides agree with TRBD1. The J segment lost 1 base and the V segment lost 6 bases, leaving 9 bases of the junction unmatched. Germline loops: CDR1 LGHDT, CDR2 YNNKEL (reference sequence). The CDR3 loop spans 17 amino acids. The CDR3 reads CASSPQGQGAGNTEAFF. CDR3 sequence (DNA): TGTGCCAGCAGTCCTCAGGGACAGGGGGCTGGGAACACTGAAGCTTTCTTT.

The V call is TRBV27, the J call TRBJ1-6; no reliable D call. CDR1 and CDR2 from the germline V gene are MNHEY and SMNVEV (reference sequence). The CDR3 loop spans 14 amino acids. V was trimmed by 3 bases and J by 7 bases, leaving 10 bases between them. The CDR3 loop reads CASSLWRFNSPLHF. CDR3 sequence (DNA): TGTGCCAGCAGTTTGTGGAGATTCAATTCACCCCTCCACTTT.

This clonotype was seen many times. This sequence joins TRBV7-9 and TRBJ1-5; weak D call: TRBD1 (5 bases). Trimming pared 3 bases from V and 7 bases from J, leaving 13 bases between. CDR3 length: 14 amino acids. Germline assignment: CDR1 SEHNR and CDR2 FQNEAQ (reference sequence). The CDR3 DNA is TGTGCCAGCAGCTTCTCCGCCGGGGGGCAGCCCCAGCATTTT. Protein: CASSFSAGGQPQHF.

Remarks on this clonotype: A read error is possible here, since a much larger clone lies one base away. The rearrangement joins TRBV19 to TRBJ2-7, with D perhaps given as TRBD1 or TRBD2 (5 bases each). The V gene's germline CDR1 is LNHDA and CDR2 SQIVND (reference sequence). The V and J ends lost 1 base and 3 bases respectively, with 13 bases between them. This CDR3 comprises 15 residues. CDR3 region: CASSIGRDGFYEQYF. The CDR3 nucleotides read TGTGCCAGTAGTATAGGCCGGGACGGTTTCTACGAGCAGTACTTC. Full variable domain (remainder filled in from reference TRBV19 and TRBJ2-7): DGGITQSPKYLFRKEGQNVTLSCEQNLNHDAMYWYRQDPGQGLRLIYYSQIVNDFQKGDIAEGYSVSREKKESFPLTVTSAQKNPTAFYLCASSIGRDGFYEQYFGPGTRLTVT.

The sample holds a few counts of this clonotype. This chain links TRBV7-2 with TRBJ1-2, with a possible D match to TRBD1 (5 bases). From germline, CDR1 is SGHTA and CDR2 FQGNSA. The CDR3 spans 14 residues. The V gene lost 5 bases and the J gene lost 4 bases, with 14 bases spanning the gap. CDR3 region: CASSRRDGTYGYTF. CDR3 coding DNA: TGTGCCAGCAGCCGAAGAGACGGGACCTATGGCTACACCTTC.

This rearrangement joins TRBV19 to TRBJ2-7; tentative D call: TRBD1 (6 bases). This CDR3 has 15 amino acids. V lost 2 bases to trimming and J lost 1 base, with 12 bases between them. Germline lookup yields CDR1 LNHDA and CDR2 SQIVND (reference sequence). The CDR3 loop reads CASSIFRGASYEQYF. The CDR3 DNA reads TGTGCCAGTAGTATATTCAGGGGAGCATCCTACGAGCAGTACTTC.

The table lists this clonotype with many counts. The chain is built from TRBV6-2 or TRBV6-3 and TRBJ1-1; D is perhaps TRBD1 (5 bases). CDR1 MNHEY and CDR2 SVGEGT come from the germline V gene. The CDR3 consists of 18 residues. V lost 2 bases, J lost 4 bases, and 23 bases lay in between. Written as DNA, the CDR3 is TGTGCCAGCAGTTACAGTAGGGGATCCGCCTATATGGGCACTGAAGCTTTCTTT. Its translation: CASSYSRGSAYMGTEAFF.

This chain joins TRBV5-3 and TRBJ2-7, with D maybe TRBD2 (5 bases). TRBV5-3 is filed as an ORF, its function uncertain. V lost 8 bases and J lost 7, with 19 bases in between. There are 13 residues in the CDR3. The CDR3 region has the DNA TGTGCCAGCAGCCTGGAAGAAGAGCGGGAGCAGTACTTC. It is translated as CASSLEEEREQYF.

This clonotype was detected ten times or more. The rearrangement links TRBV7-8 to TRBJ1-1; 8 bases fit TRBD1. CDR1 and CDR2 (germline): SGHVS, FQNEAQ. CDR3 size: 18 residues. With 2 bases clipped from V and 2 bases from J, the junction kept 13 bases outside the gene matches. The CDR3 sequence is CASSLSIDRGAFNTEAFF. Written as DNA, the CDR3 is TGTGCCAGCAGCTTATCGATCGACAGGGGCGCCTTCAACACTGAAGCTTTCTTT.